A selection of T cell receptor beta chains follows, all from one sample in a study of blood T cell repertoires in COVID-19. The table came from immunoSEQ multiplex PCR; TCRdb's copy has only in-frame clones and leaves some out. The sample records 150,000 or so clones, approximately 84% being singletons. The sequencing input was PBMCs or T cells enriched from blood (not recorded which). All receptors come from a woman between 45 and 65 years old who had recovered from COVID-19. Each CDR3 is given with its conserved first and last residue. A D gene is named only where the DNA matches it firmly. Clone size is stated in some rows and not others, as once, few, many or a class when expanded.

>.|TRBV6-5|.|TRBJ2-5
TGTGCCAGCAGTACCCGGGAGACCCAGTACTTC
CASSTRETQYF
>.|TRBV6-5|.|TRBJ1-1
TGTGCCAGCAGGTATGAGGAATTGGTGACTGAAGCTTTCTTT
CASRYEELVTEAFF
>once|TRBV28|.|TRBJ2-1
TGTGCCAGCAGTTTAGGCGGGTTATTTGACAATGAGCAGTTCTTC
CASSLGGLFDNEQFF
>.|TRBV9|.|TRBJ1-1
TGTGCCAGCGGGCGGGCGGACACTGAAGCTTTCTTT
CASGRADTEAFF
>.|TRBV24-1|TRBD2|TRBJ2-3
TGTGCCACCAGTGCTCACTCTAGCGGCCTCAGCGTGGATACGCAGTATTTT
CATSAHSSGLSVDTQYF
>.|TRBV20-1|.|TRBJ2-7
TGCAGTGCTAGTCACCCAGGGCTCTACTACGAGCAGTACTTC
CSASHPGLYYEQYF
>.|TRBV5-1|.|TRBJ1-1
TGCGCCAGCAGTTACGGACAGAACACTGAAGCTTTCTTT
CASSYGQNTEAFF
>.|TRBV7-9|.|TRBJ2-2
TGTGCCAGCAGCTCCGACAGGCCGAACACCGGGGAGCTGTTTTTT
CASSSDRPNTGELFF
>once|TRBV3-1/TRBV3-2|TRBD1|TRBJ1-3
TGTGCCAGCAGCCCAGGGGGCTCTGGAAACACCATATATTTT
CASSPGGSGNTIYF
>.|TRBV9|TRBD1|TRBJ2-7
TGTGCCAGCAGCGGGAAAGACAGGGCCTACGAGCAGTACTTC
CASSGKDRAYEQYF
>.|TRBV30|TRBD2|TRBJ2-3
TGTGCCTGGAGTCAGGACAGCGGGGGGATAGATACGCAGTATTTT
CAWSQDSGGIDTQYF
>.|TRBV4-2|.|TRBJ1-2
TGTGCCAGCAGCCAAGACAGGGGAAGAGCTCTCGGAGATGGCTACACCTTC
CASSQDRGRALGDGYTF
>.|TRBV18|.|TRBJ2-3
TGTGCCAGCTCACCATATCCCCTGGAGCGGAGCACAGATACGCAGTATTTT
CASSPYPLERSTDTQYF
>once|TRBV6-5|.|TRBJ2-2
TGTGCCAGCAGCTTGAACACCGGGGAGCTGTTTTTT
CASSLNTGELFF
>.|TRBV7-2|.|TRBJ1-1
TGTGCCAGCAGCTGGGGCTACCTGGGGAACACTGAAGCTTTCTTT
CASSWGYLGNTEAFF
>.|TRBV23-1|TRBD2|TRBJ2-3
TGCGCCAGACGACGGGGACTAGCGGGGCTACCTAGCACAGATACGCAGTATTTT
CARRRGLAGLPSTDTQYF
>.|TRBV14|TRBD2|TRBJ2-5
TGTGCCAGCAGCCCTGCGCGGGGGGCGGCAGAGACCCAGTACTTC
CASSPARGAAETQYF
>.|TRBV2|TRBD2|TRBJ2-1
TGTGCCTTTACCCAGCGGGAGTTCTCCTACAATGAGCAGTTCTTC
CAFTQREFSYNEQFF
>once|TRBV7-9|.|TRBJ1-5
TGTGCCAGCAGCTTAGACAGGGACCAGCCCCAGCATTTT
CASSLDRDQPQHF
>few|TRBV13|.|TRBJ2-2
TGTGCCAGCAGCTCGCAACTCGTAAACACCGGGGAGCTGTTTTTT
CASSSQLVNTGELFF
>.|TRBV5-1|.|TRBJ2-3
TGCGCCAGCAGCTCCGAGGGAACAGATACGCAGTATTTT
CASSSEGTDTQYF
>.|TRBV7-2|TRBD2|TRBJ2-7
TGTGCCAGCAGCCCCCGGACTAGCGGGAGTCGAGAGCAGTACTTC
CASSPRTSGSREQYF
>.|TRBV11-2|.|TRBJ1-4
TGTGCCAGCAGCTTAGATGTGACAGTTTTTGAAAAACTGTTTTTT
CASSLDVTVFEKLFF
>.|TRBV9|.|TRBJ1-5
TGTGCCAGCAGCGTAGGGGGGCGTGAGAATCAGCCCCAGCATTTT
CASSVGGRENQPQHF
>.|TRBV7-2|TRBD1|TRBJ2-5
TGTGCCAGCAGGCCCGGGACAGCGAAGGAGACCCAGTACTTC
CASRPGTAKETQYF
>.|TRBV19|.|TRBJ2-1
TGTGCCAGCGCGGCAGCCTACAATGAGCAGTTCTTC
CASAAAYNEQFF
>few|TRBV13|.|TRBJ2-5
TGTGCCAGCAGCTTACGAGTTCAAGAGACCCAGTACTTC
CASSLRVQETQYF
>.|TRBV4-2|TRBD2|TRBJ2-1
TGTGCCAGCCTCGCGGGAGAGCGCTACAATGAGCAGTTCTTC
CASLAGERYNEQFF
>.|TRBV11-3|.|TRBJ2-2
TGTGCCAGCAGCTTAGCGGGATCGGGCACCGGGGAGCTGTTTTTT
CASSLAGSGTGELFF
>.|TRBV5-1|TRBD1|TRBJ2-2
TGCGCCAGCAGCTACGGGACAGGGAGAATAATGGCCGGGGAGCTGTTTTTT
CASSYGTGRIMAGELFF
>.|TRBV28|.|TRBJ1-2
TGTGCCAGCAGTTTATTGGAGGGAGGCTACACCTTC
CASSLLEGGYTF
>.|TRBV6-1|TRBD1|TRBJ2-7
TGTGCCAGCAGTGAAGCGGGACAGTTGATCCCCTACGAGCAGTACTTC
CASSEAGQLIPYEQYF
>.|TRBV19|.|TRBJ1-2
TGTGCCAGCTCCCCCCGGGACAACAACTATGGCTACACCTTC
CASSPRDNNYGYTF
>.|TRBV10-1|.|TRBJ2-2
TGCGCCAGCAGTGAGTGGCCCCGGGGCACCGGGGAGCTGTTTTTT
CASSEWPRGTGELFF
>.|TRBV29-1|.|TRBJ1-1
TGCAGCGTTGAAGGGCCGCAAACGAGGAGCACTGAAGCTTTCTTT
CSVEGPQTRSTEAFF
>.|TRBV4-3|.|TRBJ2-3
TGCGCCAGCAGCCAAGATGGAGAAAATACGCAGTATTTT
CASSQDGENTQYF
>.|TRBV19|TRBD1|TRBJ1-6
TGTGCCAGTAGTATATATTTGACAAACCCGGGACAGGGTAATTCACCCCTCCACTTT
CASSIYLTNPGQGNSPLHF